The next 16 T cell receptor beta chains were all read from a single sample in a study of blood T cell repertoires in COVID-19. Here immunoSEQ multiplex PCR was the method, and the copy in TCRdb shows in-frame clones only, minus some. The repertoire holds approximately 27,000 clones, with 65% to 90% as singletons. Input material: peripheral blood. The receptors stem from a human donor in a cohort sampled during active COVID-19.

In regard to this clone: At one boundary the junction diverges from the germline segment, which might be a read error. The gene calls are TRBV7-7 and TRBJ2-3, with D possibly TRBD1 on 5 matching bases. CDR1 is SSHAT, CDR2 FNYEAQ, per germline (reference sequence). CDR3 size: 14 residues. This CDR3 reads CASSLGQGTDTQYF. Here the CDR3 DNA reads TGTGCTAGCAGCTTAGGGCAGGGAACAGATACGCAGTATTTT.

The chain links TRBV29-1 to TRBJ1-3; unclear D gene. The CDR3 loop spans 11 amino acids. V lost 6 bases and J 4 bases, leaving 7 bases between the germline ends. Germline V gene sequence: CDR1 SQVTM, CDR2 ANQGSEA. As DNA, the CDR3 is TGCAGCGTCAAGGAGGGAAACACCATATATTTT. Amino acids: CSVKEGNTIYF. The whole variable domain, remainder taken from reference TRBV29-1 and TRBJ1-3, is SAVISQKPSRDICQRGTSLTIQCQVDSQVTMMFWYRQQPGQSLTLIATANQGSEATYESGFVIDKFPISRPNLTFSTLTVSNMSPEDSSIYLCSVKEGNTIYFGEGSWLTVV.

The V call is TRBV28, the J call TRBJ1-2; a weak D match, TRBD1 (6 bases). This CDR3 has 14 amino acids. V was shortened by 4 bases and J by 4 bases, with 13 bases between the two germline ends. Germline CDR1 is MDHEN and CDR2 is SYDVKM. CDR3 in DNA: TGTGCCAGCAGTTATACAGGACAGATCTATGGCTACACCTTC. It codes for CASSYTGQIYGYTF.

This chain connects TRBV12-5 to TRBJ2-2, with 8 bases identical to TRBD2. The CDR3 is 14 amino acids. Per the germline V gene, CDR1 is LGHNT and CDR2 is FRNRAP. V shed 3 bases, J shed 6 bases, and the junction held 3 bases outside the gene matches. The CDR3 is CASGLGTRSGELFF. CDR3 nucleotides: TGTGCTAGTGGTTTAGGGACTAGATCCGGGGAGCTGTTTTTT. The full variable domain, in which reference TRBV12-5 and TRBJ2-2 provide the parts outside the CDR3, is DARVTQTPRHKVTEMGQEVTMRCQPILGHNTVFWYRQTMMQGLELLAYFRNRAPLDDSGMPKDRFSAEMPDATLATLKIQPSEPRDSAVYFCASGLGTRSGELFFGEGSRLTVL.

This clone was detected only a few times. The CDR3 protein is CASSLGPATFTDTQYF. The DNA for the CDR3 is TGCGCCAGCAGCTTGGGTCCAGCGACTTTCACAGATACGCAGTATTTT. This chain connects TRBV5-1 to TRBJ2-3; D is unresolved. In germline, CDR1 is SGHRS, CDR2 YFSETQ. There are 16 residues in the CDR3. V lost 0 bases and J 2 bases, leaving 13 bases between the germline ends.

The CDR3 sequence is CASTRLAGTYNEQFF. The CDR3 DNA is TGTGCCAGTACAAGACTAGCGGGAACCTACAATGAGCAGTTCTTC. The chain employs TRBV19 and TRBJ2-1; 11 positions match TRBD2. CDR1 and CDR2 (germline): LNHDA, SQIVND (reference sequence). This CDR3 has 15 amino acids. V lost 7 bases and J lost 2; bases outside the gene matches: 4.

V is TRBV5-5 and J is TRBJ1-5; D uncertain. V gave up 7 bases and J gave up 1 base, with 21 bases separating them. Germline loops: CDR1 SGHKS, CDR2 YYEKEE (reference sequence). The CDR3 runs to 17 residues. The CDR3 DNA sequence: TGTGCCAGCTCTCTAGGCCCGCCCCGAGGGAGCAATCAGCCCCAGCATTTT. Its protein is CASSLGPPRGSNQPQHF.

A remark on this clone: This sample includes further DNA sequences coding for the same CDR3. The J gene is TRBJ1-2, the V gene TRBV12-3 or TRBV12-4; D remains ambiguous. The CDR3 covers 11 residues. The V and J ends lost 3 bases and 8 bases respectively, with 7 bases between them. For the CDR3, the DNA is TGTGCCAGCAGTTTGGCGGGAGGCTACACCTTC. This codes for CASSLAGGYTF.

The chain links TRBV5-1 to TRBJ2-7; 8 bases match TRBD2. The CDR3 loop spans 15 amino acids. Trimming took 5 bases from V and 2 from J; bases not matched to a gene: 9. Germline V gene data show CDR1 as SGHRS and CDR2 as YFSETQ. The CDR3 loop reads CASRQSGGLTYEQYF. In nucleotides, the CDR3 is TGCGCCAGCAGACAGAGCGGGGGACTCACCTACGAGCAGTACTTC.

This clone was counted once. The V gene is TRBV6-5, the J gene TRBJ1-5; TRBD1 might be the D (6 bases). Germline V gene sequence: CDR1 MNHEY, CDR2 SVGAGI. Trimming took 7 bases from V and 0 from J, leaving 10 bases between them. The CDR3 extends over 14 amino acids. The CDR3 reads CASKWGPSNQPQHF. Written as DNA, the CDR3 is TGTGCCAGCAAGTGGGGGCCTAGCAATCAGCCCCAGCATTTT.

The rearrangement links TRBV6-1 to TRBJ2-5; 8 positions agree with TRBD1. J gave up 2 bases and V 6 bases, and 5 bases lay outside the gene matches. The CDR3 covers 14 residues. Germline V gives CDR1 MNHNS, CDR2 SASEGT. The CDR3 protein is CASSPRTGQETQYF. CDR3 in DNA: TGTGCCAGCAGCCCCAGGACAGGGCAAGAGACCCAGTACTTC.

The chain carries TRBV21-1 and TRBJ2-1; the DNA was not used to check the table's D call, TRBD2. TRBV21-1 is tagged as a pseudogene. This CDR3 has 15 amino acids. This CDR3 is CASSRSINSNNEQFF. CDR3 DNA: TGTGCCAGCAGCCGATCTATAAACTCAAACAATGAGCAGTTCTTC.

This rearrangement joins TRBV7-2 to TRBJ2-1, with 8 bases identical to TRBD2. After removal of 2 bases from V and 6 bases from J, the junction contained 12 bases not matched to a gene. Looked up from germline, CDR1 is SGHTA and CDR2 is FQGNSA. This CDR3 has 17 residues. CDR3 amino acids: CASSLFGSGRIINEQFF. CDR3 nucleotide sequence: TGTGCCAGCAGCTTATTTGGAAGCGGGAGAATTATCAATGAGCAGTTCTTC.

The chain uses TRBV2 and TRBJ1-5, with a possible D match to TRBD1 (6 bases). Deletions cut 4 bases from V and 4 bases from J, with 14 bases between. The CDR3 is 15 residues long. The germline V gene has CDR1 SNHLY and CDR2 FYNNEI. The CDR3 DNA sequence: TGTGCCAGCAGTGCGGACAGAAACCGGAATCAGCCCCAGCATTTT. Translated, it gives CASSADRNRNQPQHF.

The CDR3 DNA reads TGTGCCACCAGCGGGGGGGGGCAGCCATTCTACAATGAGCAGTTCTTC. This codes for CATSGGGQPFYNEQFF. J is TRBJ2-1 and V is TRBV15; D may be TRBD2 (7 bases). Trimming pared 5 bases from V and 3 bases from J, leaving 17 bases between. CDR1 LNHNV and CDR2 YYDKDF come from the germline V gene (reference sequence). The CDR3 is 16 amino acids.

The V gene is TRBV10-3, the J gene TRBJ2-6; the match to TRBD1 covers 9 bases. In germline, CDR1 is ENHRY, CDR2 SYGVKD. This CDR3 has 18 residues. J gave up 0 bases and V 4 bases, and 7 bases lay outside the gene matches. The CDR3 DNA follows: TGTGCCATCAGTGCCTCCGGGACAGGGTCCTCTGGGGCCAACGTCCTGACTTTC. Translated: CAISASGTGSSGANVLTF.